The 17 T cell receptor beta chains presented below share a single source sample, sequenced in a study of Tregs in tolerant kidney transplant recipients. Related graft donors supplied nonmyeloablative bone marrow transplants, and mixed chimerism was transient. Produced via immunoSEQ multiplex PCR; TCRdb's table is partial and in-frame only. This table has roughly 80,000 clones, roughly 90% appearing once. Sequencing used CD4+ T cells from blood (PBMCs), obtained 24 months after the transplant. The origin of the receptors is a human patient who received a combined kidney and bone marrow transplant. Some T cells may be graft donor cells.

CDR3 sequence: CASTRDSHSGNTIYF. The CDR3 coding sequence is TGCGCCAGCACCAGGGACAGTCATTCTGGAAACACCATATATTTT. The V and J genes are TRBV10-1 and TRBJ1-3, with 7 bases fitting TRBD1. CDR3 length: 15 amino acids. V trimming: 7 bases; J trimming: 1 base; junction bases outside the gene matches: 7. Germline V CDR1 and CDR2: WNHNN, SYGVQD (reference sequence).

The chain carries TRBV6-1 and TRBJ2-7; D call uncertain. CDR1 is MNHNS, CDR2 SASEGT, per germline. V was shortened by 6 bases and J by 1 base, with 4 bases between the two germline ends. This CDR3 has 11 amino acids. The CDR3 is CASSKSYEQYF. CDR3 sequence (DNA): TGTGCCAGCAGCAAATCCTACGAGCAGTACTTC.

The V and J genes are TRBV19 and TRBJ2-7, with 8 nucleotides matching TRBD1. The trim removed 6 bases at V and 0 bases at J, leaving 4 bases unmatched. The length of the CDR3 is 14 residues. The V gene's germline CDR1 is LNHDA and CDR2 SQIVND (reference sequence). Here the CDR3 reads CASSRTGTSYEQYF. As DNA, the CDR3 is TGTGCCAGTAGCCGGACAGGGACCTCCTACGAGCAGTACTTC.

The chain has TRBV5-1 and TRBJ2-1; 9 bases line up with TRBD2. This CDR3 has 16 residues. CDR1 and CDR2 (germline): SGHRS, YFSETQ. J lost 4 bases, V lost 3 bases, and 8 bases had no gene match. DNA for the CDR3: TGCGCCAGCAGCTCCCCCCGACTAGCGGCTTACAATGAGCAGTTCTTC. This translates into CASSSPRLAAYNEQFF.

The chain joins TRBV12-5 to TRBJ2-1; TRBD1 matches 7 bases. With V trimmed by 4 bases and J by 5 bases, 2 bases remained unmatched. There are 13 residues in the CDR3. The germline V gene encodes CDR1 LGHNT and CDR2 FRNRAP. The CDR3 is CASGWDSNNEQFF. The CDR3 bases are TGTGCTAGTGGTTGGGACAGCAACAATGAGCAGTTCTTC.

This clone was counted a few times. The chain employs TRBV7-9 and TRBJ1-1, with D possibly matching TRBD1 (5 bases). Germline V gene sequence: CDR1 SEHNR, CDR2 FQNEAQ (reference sequence). With 5 bases removed from V and 3 bases from J, the gap between germline ends came to 10 bases. CDR3 length: 13 amino acids. The CDR3: CASSALRDTEAFF. CDR3 coding DNA: TGTGCCAGCAGCGCCCTCAGGGACACTGAAGCTTTCTTT.

The count of this clone is one. The chain combines TRBV5-1 with TRBJ2-3; 13 nucleotides align to TRBD2. The CDR3 is 19 residues long. With V trimmed by 1 base and J by 1 base, 9 bases remained unmatched. Germline V CDR1 and CDR2: SGHRS, YFSETQ. The CDR3 region is CASSLTSGGAPLGTDTQYF. CDR3 coding DNA: TGCGCCAGCAGCTTGACTAGCGGGGGGGCCCCGTTAGGCACAGATACGCAGTATTTT.

The chain links TRBV13 to TRBJ2-1, with TRBD2 identical over 7 bases. The length of the CDR3 is 16 residues. The germline V gene has CDR1 PRHDT and CDR2 FYEKMQ (reference sequence). J gave up 8 bases and V 2 bases, and 12 bases lay outside the gene matches. The CDR3 DNA follows: TGTGCCAGCAGCTTAATGTCAGGCGGGAGCCTCTATGAGCAGTTCTTC. Protein product: CASSLMSGGSLYEQFF.

This clone is a singleton in its sample. This rearrangement joins TRBV7-9 to TRBJ1-6, with D tentatively TRBD1 (5 bases). The CDR3 is made up of 13 amino acids. Trimming took off 1 base at V and 11 bases at J, with 9 bases between the two ends. Germline CDR1 reads SEHNR; CDR2 reads FQNEAQ (reference sequence). CDR3 nucleotides: TGTGCCAGCAGCTTAGGCAGGGATCCACCCCTCCACTTT. The encoded protein is CASSLGRDPPLHF.

For the CDR3, the DNA is TGTGCCAGCAGTCGGACTAGCGGAAACAATGAGCAGTTCTTC. This encodes CASSRTSGNNEQFF. The chain has TRBV7-3 and TRBJ2-1, with 10 bases lining up with TRBD2. The V gene end was trimmed by 6 bases and the J gene end by 5 bases; junction bases not matched to a gene: 4. The CDR3 loop spans 14 amino acids. The germline V gene encodes CDR1 SGHTA and CDR2 FQGTGA. Full variable domain (missing parts from reference TRBV7-3 and TRBJ2-1): GAGVSQTPSNKVTEKGKYVELRCDPISGHTALYWYRQSLGQGPEFLIYFQGTGAADDSGLPNDRFFAVRPEGSVSTLKIQRTERGDSAVYLCASSRTSGNNEQFFGPGTRLTVL.

The J gene is TRBJ2-2, the V gene TRBV7-6; TRBD2 matches at 8 bases. This CDR3 is 18 amino acids long. V shed 2 bases, J shed 3 bases, and the junction held 11 bases outside the gene matches. CDR1 is SGHVS, CDR2 FNYEAQ, per germline. CDR3 bases: TGTGCCAGCAGCTTACTCCCGGGACTAGTAACGGACACCGGGGAGCTGTTTTTT. This gives the protein CASSLLPGLVTDTGELFF.

In this sample, this clone turned up once. This rearrangement joins TRBV9 to TRBJ1-5, with 8 bases lining up with TRBD1. The CDR3 spans 15 residues. V trimming: 4 bases; J trimming: 9 bases; junction bases outside the gene matches: 12. Germline-derived CDR1 and CDR2 are SGDLS and YYNGEE. The CDR3 sequence is CASSPSPTGEWPQHF. For the CDR3, the DNA is TGTGCCAGCAGCCCGAGCCCGACAGGGGAGTGGCCCCAGCATTTT.

This clone was seen only once. The V call is TRBV6-5, the J call TRBJ2-3, with 9 bases that match TRBD2. Looked up from germline, CDR1 is MNHEY and CDR2 is SVGAGI. CDR3 length equals 14 residues. Trimming cost V 6 bases and J 3 bases; bases outside gene matches: 4. The CDR3, as DNA: TGTGCCAGCAGACCGGGACTAGCTACAGATACGCAGTATTTT. It translates to CASRPGLATDTQYF.

The V gene is TRBV5-6, the J gene TRBJ2-3, with 7 positions matching TRBD2. This CDR3 has 15 residues. In germline, CDR1 is SGHDT, CDR2 YYEEEE. V shed 1 base, J shed 7 bases, and the junction held 9 bases outside the gene matches. The DNA for the CDR3 is TGTGCCAGCAGCTTGTTGCGGGAGCCCTTGTATACGCAGTATTTT. This sequence encodes CASSLLREPLYTQYF.

Turning to this clone: The germline gene is not matched at one end of the junction; a read error may be the cause. Other DNA sequences from this sample encode an identical CDR3 as well. This chain uses TRBV9 with TRBJ1-6; 7 bases agree with TRBD1. Germline V gives CDR1 SGDLS, CDR2 YYNGEE. This CDR3 spans 14 amino acids. Written as DNA, the CDR3 is TGTGCCAGCAGCTCCCGGGACAGATATTCCCCCCTCCACTTT. Protein product: CASSSRDRYSPLHF.

The gene calls are TRBV19 and TRBJ2-1; possibly TRBD1 for D (6 bases). The V gene lost 4 bases and the J gene lost 4 bases, with 11 bases spanning the gap. This CDR3 has 14 amino acids. The V gene's germline CDR1 is LNHDA and CDR2 SQIVND (reference sequence). CDR3 DNA: TGTGCCAGTAGTACGAGACAGGAATACAATGAGCAGTTCTTC. Its translation: CASSTRQEYNEQFF.

This chain connects TRBV2 to TRBJ2-5; possibly TRBD2 for D (6 bases). CDR3 length: 12 amino acids. The germline V gene has CDR1 SNHLY and CDR2 FYNNEI. V lost 7 bases to trimming and J lost 3 bases, with 9 bases between them. The DNA for the CDR3 is TGTGCCAGCACGGGGGTTAAAGAGACCCAGTACTTC. As protein: CASTGVKETQYF. Variable domain in full (rest from reference TRBV2 and TRBJ2-5): EPEVTQTPSHQVTQMGQEVILRCVPISNHLYFYWYRQILGQKVEFLVSFYNNEISEKSEIFDDQFSVERPDGSNFTLKIRSTKLEDSAMYFCASTGVKETQYFGPGTRLLVL.